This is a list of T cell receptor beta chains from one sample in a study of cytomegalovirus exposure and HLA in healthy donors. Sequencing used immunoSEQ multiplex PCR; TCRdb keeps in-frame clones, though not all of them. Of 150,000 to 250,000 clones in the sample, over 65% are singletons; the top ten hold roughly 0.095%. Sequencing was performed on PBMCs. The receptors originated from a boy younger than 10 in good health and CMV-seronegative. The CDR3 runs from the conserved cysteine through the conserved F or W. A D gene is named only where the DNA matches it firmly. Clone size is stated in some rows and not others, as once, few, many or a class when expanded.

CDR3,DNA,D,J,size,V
CASSLAGQALNTEAFF,TGTGCCAGCAGCTTAGCCGGACAGGCCCTGAACACTGAAGCTTTCTTT,TRBD1,TRBJ1-1,once,TRBV7-6
CASSLRAGSTYEQYF,TGTGCCAGCAGCTTGAGGGCAGGATCAACCTACGAGCAGTACTTC,-,TRBJ2-7,-,TRBV7-2
CASSPGNIYNEQFF,TGTGCCAGCAGCCCCGGGAACATCTACAATGAGCAGTTCTTC,-,TRBJ2-1,-,TRBV5-6
CASSPTRWFTGELFF,TGTGCCAGTAGCCCGACTAGGTGGTTCACCGGGGAGCTGTTTTTT,-,TRBJ2-2,-,TRBV19
CASSLSRKRGLSYEQYF,TGTGCCAGCAGTTTATCACGCAAGCGGGGGCTCTCCTACGAGCAGTACTTC,TRBD2,TRBJ2-7,-,TRBV27
CASSERGTAYGYTF,TGTGCCAGCAGTGAAAGAGGGACAGCCTATGGCTACACCTTC,TRBD1,TRBJ1-2,-,TRBV6-1
CATSSARGTAINQPQHF,TGTGCCACCAGCAGCGCAAGGGGGACAGCCATCAATCAGCCCCAGCATTTT,TRBD1,TRBJ1-5,-,TRBV15
CASRPGRVANEKLFF,TGTGCCAGCAGACCAGGGAGGGTGGCTAATGAAAAACTGTTTTTT,-,TRBJ1-4,once,TRBV11-2
CASRLGTGGFSGNTIYF,TGTGCCAGCAGACTCGGGACAGGGGGTTTTTCTGGAAACACCATATATTTT,TRBD1,TRBJ1-3,-,TRBV11-2
CASSFWTGGIFDGNTIYF,TGTGCCAGCAGCTTCTGGACAGGGGGCATTTTCGATGGAAACACCATATATTTT,TRBD1,TRBJ1-3,-,TRBV7-9
CASSSDYRGGYTF,TGTGCCAGCAGCTCGGACTACAGGGGTGGCTACACCTTC,TRBD1,TRBJ1-2,-,TRBV11-2
CASREGFPGDTQYF,TGTGCCAGCAGGGAGGGCTTCCCGGGAGATACGCAGTATTTT,-,TRBJ2-3,-,TRBV6-1
CAWTPDSPRTQYF,TGTGCCTGGACTCCGGACAGCCCGAGGACCCAGTACTTC,-,TRBJ2-5,-,TRBV30
CAWSVARNTEAFF,TGTGCCTGGAGTGTGGCCCGGAACACTGAAGCTTTCTTT,-,TRBJ1-1,-,TRBV30
CASSLARTGELFF,TGTGCCAGCAGCTTAGCCCGCACCGGGGAGCTGTTTTTT,-,TRBJ2-2,few,TRBV7-9
CASSTHLGGSGNTIYF,TGTGCCAGCAGCACACACCTAGGGGGCTCTGGAAACACCATATATTTT,-,TRBJ1-3,-,TRBV7-8
CASMHRRGGEKLFF,TGTGCCAGCATGCATAGAAGGGGGGGGGAAAAACTGTTTTTT,-,TRBJ1-4,once,TRBV5-4
CASSLSGQENTEAFF,TGTGCCAGCAGCCTCTCGGGACAGGAGAACACTGAAGCTTTCTTT,TRBD1,TRBJ1-1,few,TRBV5-4
CASTAPGQSYEQYF,TGTGCCAGCACCGCTCCGGGACAGTCCTACGAGCAGTACTTC,TRBD1,TRBJ2-7,-,TRBV28
CASSHDSGVAGGDNEQFF,TGCGCCAGCAGCCACGATAGTGGCGTAGCGGGGGGGGACAATGAGCAGTTCTTC,TRBD2,TRBJ2-1,-,TRBV4-3
CALGQIDMNTEAFF,TGTGCCTTGGGACAGATTGATATGAACACTGAAGCTTTCTTT,TRBD1,TRBJ1-1,-,TRBV30
CASTTGGELFF,TGTGCCAGCACCACGGGGGGGGAGCTGTTTTTT,-,TRBJ2-2,-,TRBV2